This T cell receptor (beta chain) was sequenced during a study of cytomegalovirus exposure and HLA in healthy donors. About the study: The approximately 120 validation repertoires matched the approximately 700 first-cohort repertoires in platform, a later analysis reported.

Points from the study as a whole: In vitro experiments confirmed that a few CMV-associated chains were specific for CMV antigens. It was reportedly the case that the classifier diagnosed cytomegalovirus status with high specificity and sensitivity. TCR beta chains numbering more than 150 were designated cytomegalovirus-associated.

Sequenced by immunoSEQ multiplex PCR; TCRdb stores in-frame clones only, minus some. The table includes about 70,000 clones, 94% detected once. This CDR3 has 14 residues. Germline V CDR1 and CDR2: MDHEN, SYDVKM. The germline V and J ends were trimmed by 7 bases and 3 bases, with 14 bases remaining between them. With respect to this clone: The antigen is undetermined.

This chain connects TRBV28 to TRBJ2-3, with D possibly TRBD2 on 5 matching bases. Sequenced input: PBMCs. This sequence was found in a man younger than 35 in good health and CMV-seropositive. CDR3: CASIKRRGTDTQYF. For the CDR3, the DNA is TGTGCCAGCATCAAAAGACGGGGTACAGATACGCAGTATTTT.